A single sample is the source of the 15 T cell receptor beta chains below, sequenced in a study of beta chain features in type 1 diabetes. Every isolated RNA sample was fully reverse transcribed, so sequencing captured expressed TCRB transcripts. Assay: immunoSEQ multiplex PCR; the TCRdb copy retains only in-frame clones and omits some. The data show hundreds of thousands of clones, around an eighth seen once. The antigens for these receptors are not known. Points from the study as a whole: Shorter TCRB CDR3s, moderately but significantly so, marked every one of the four CD4+ subsets in Type 1 diabetes patients.

Material for sequencing was naive CD4+ T cells from blood. The receptor source for this set is a man aged 18 to 30 with type 1 diabetes.

The chain uses TRBV15 and TRBJ1-1; D gene unclear. The CDR3 extends over 15 amino acids. V was pared by 0 bases and J by 1 base, with 9 bases between. Germline CDR1 is LNHNV and CDR2 is YYDKDF (reference sequence). In DNA, the CDR3 is TGTGCCACCAGCAGAGATCTGGAAACGAACACTGAAGCTTTCTTT. This encodes CATSRDLETNTEAFF.

The rearrangement joins TRBV30 to TRBJ2-3; D is undetermined. CDR3 length equals 14 residues. CDR1 and CDR2 from the germline V gene are GTSNPN and SVGIG (reference sequence). The V end was cut by 2 bases, the J end by 2 bases, with 11 bases between. The CDR3 nucleotides are TGTGCCTGGAGTCCCACAGTATACACAGATACGCAGTATTTT. The encoded protein is CAWSPTVYTDTQYF.

For the CDR3, the DNA is TGTGCCAGCAGCTTCGGGGGCCCGGGCATTCAGTACTTC. Its protein is CASSFGGPGIQYF. The V call is TRBV11-2, the J call TRBJ2-4, with D perhaps given as TRBD1 or TRBD2 (6 bases each). Germline CDR1 and CDR2: SGHAT and FQNNGV. V lost 3 bases to trimming and J lost 9 bases, with 12 bases between them. This CDR3 is built from 13 residues.

The chain has TRBV5-8 and TRBJ2-1; 9 bases match TRBD1. The CDR3 has 15 residues. Trimming at V came to 4 bases and at J to 2 bases, leaving 4 bases not matched to a gene. CDR1 and CDR2 from the germline V gene are SGHTS and YDEGEE. Written as DNA, the CDR3 is TGTGCCAGCAGCCTCACAGGGGGCCCCTACAATGAGCAGTTCTTC. Amino acids: CASSLTGGPYNEQFF.

The chain recombines TRBV6-1 with TRBJ2-7, with 8 nucleotides matching TRBD1. Trimming took 2 bases from V and 0 from J; bases not matched to a gene: 9. CDR1 is MNHNS and CDR2 is SASEGT in the germline V gene. This CDR3 spans 17 amino acids. CDR3 residues: CASSEQIGQGSSYEQYF. In DNA form, the CDR3 reads TGTGCCAGCAGTGAACAAATCGGACAGGGAAGCTCCTACGAGCAGTACTTC.

This clone was observed a handful of times. The chain joins TRBV5-4 to TRBJ2-7; D is possibly TRBD2 (7 bases). This CDR3 has 16 amino acids. Germline V lookup: CDR1 SGHNT, CDR2 YYREEE (reference sequence). V lost 4 bases and J 0 bases, leaving 17 bases between the germline ends. In nucleotides, the CDR3 is TGTGCCAGCAGCCCCGCGGGGGCTAGCGGCTCCTACGAGCAGTACTTC. The encoded protein is CASSPAGASGSYEQYF.

For the CDR3, the DNA is TGTGCCAGCAGGCGGGGACAGACTAATGAAAAACTGTTTTTT. It specifies CASRRGQTNEKLFF. This chain uses TRBV6-6 with TRBJ1-4; 7 nucleotides agree with TRBD1. J lost 2 bases, V lost 6 bases, and 3 bases had no gene match. Germline V gene lookup returns CDR1 MNHNY and CDR2 SVGAGI (reference sequence). This CDR3 has 14 residues.

As regards this clone: Other DNA sequences of this sample code for an identical CDR3. The J gene is TRBJ1-1, the V gene TRBV30; D call uncertain. V dropped 5 bases and J dropped 4 bases, with 11 bases sitting between them. The germline CDR1 and CDR2 sequences are GTSNPN and SVGIG (reference sequence). CDR3 length: 12 amino acids. The CDR3 nucleotides are TGTGCCTGGTCGTCTCGAGGCACTGAAGCTTTCTTT. Protein product: CAWSSRGTEAFF.

The chain uses TRBV5-1 and TRBJ2-7; D could derive from TRBD1 or TRBD2 (6 bases each). Germline-derived CDR1 and CDR2 are SGHRS and YFSETQ. Trimming removed 3 bases at V and 6 bases at J, with 7 bases between. The CDR3 extends over 11 amino acids. The CDR3 region has the DNA TGCGCCAGCAGCTCGGGGGCCGAGCAGTACTTC. This gives the protein CASSSGAEQYF.

This clone was counted between two and nine times. The V and J genes are TRBV7-2 and TRBJ2-1; 12 bases are shared with TRBD2. This CDR3 is 15 amino acids long. V lost 2 bases and J lost 7; bases outside the gene matches: 3. Germline V lookup: CDR1 SGHTA, CDR2 FQGNSA. The CDR3 reads CASSLRLAGGNEQFF. In nucleotides, the CDR3 is TGTGCCAGCAGCTTAAGGCTAGCGGGGGGGAATGAGCAGTTCTTC. The whole variable domain, remainder taken from reference TRBV7-2 and TRBJ2-1, is GAGVSQSPSNKVTEKGKDVELRCDPISGHTALYWYRQSLGQGLEFLIYFQGNSAPDKSGLPSDRFSAERTGGSVSTLTIQRTQQEDSAVYLCASSLRLAGGNEQFFGPGTRLTVL.

The chain combines TRBV5-4 with TRBJ1-4, with TRBD1 identical over 11 bases. The length of the CDR3 is 16 residues. J lost 8 bases, V lost 1 base, and 7 bases had no gene match. Germline assignment: CDR1 SGHNT and CDR2 YYREEE (reference sequence). CDR3 loop: CASSLPSDRGREKLFF. For the CDR3, the DNA is TGTGCCAGCAGCTTGCCTTCGGACAGGGGGCGGGAAAAACTGTTTTTT.

The V and J genes are TRBV7-9 and TRBJ2-5; D is possibly TRBD1 or TRBD2 (5 bases each). The V end was cut by 5 bases, the J end by 7 bases, with 17 bases between. This CDR3 is built from 14 residues. Germline CDR1 reads SEHNR; CDR2 reads FQNEAQ (reference sequence). The CDR3 sequence is CASSQGTTGRTQYF. In DNA form, the CDR3 reads TGTGCCAGCAGCCAAGGGACCACCGGAAGGACCCAGTACTTC.

On this clone: One end of the junction varies from germline; a read error may be responsible. The gene calls are TRBV7-7 and TRBJ2-1; 10 bases align to TRBD2. Germline CDR1 and CDR2: SSHAT and FNYEAQ (reference sequence). The CDR3 length is 15 residues. CDR3 loop: CASSPTSGTYNEQFF. CDR3 DNA: TGTGCTAGCAGCCCTACTAGCGGGACCTACAATGAGCAGTTCTTC.

This clone was found a few times. The V and J genes are TRBV30 and TRBJ1-3; TRBD1 is a possible D gene (6 bases). CDR3 length equals 16 residues. V lost 5 bases and J 4 bases, leaving 21 bases between the germline ends. CDR1 and CDR2 from the germline V gene are GTSNPN and SVGIG (reference sequence). CDR3 amino acids: CAWWEGNREKGNTIYF. The CDR3 DNA is TGTGCCTGGTGGGAAGGAAACAGGGAGAAAGGAAACACCATATATTTT.

J is TRBJ1-2 and V is TRBV30; 8 bases align to TRBD1. CDR3 length equals 14 residues. Per germline, CDR1 GTSNPN and CDR2 SVGIG (reference sequence). The junction had 9 bases not matched to a gene; V was cut back by 1 base and J by 8 bases. CDR3 DNA sequence: TGTGCCTGGAGTGCCAACTTCGGACAGGGAGGCTACACCTTC. It encodes CAWSANFGQGGYTF.